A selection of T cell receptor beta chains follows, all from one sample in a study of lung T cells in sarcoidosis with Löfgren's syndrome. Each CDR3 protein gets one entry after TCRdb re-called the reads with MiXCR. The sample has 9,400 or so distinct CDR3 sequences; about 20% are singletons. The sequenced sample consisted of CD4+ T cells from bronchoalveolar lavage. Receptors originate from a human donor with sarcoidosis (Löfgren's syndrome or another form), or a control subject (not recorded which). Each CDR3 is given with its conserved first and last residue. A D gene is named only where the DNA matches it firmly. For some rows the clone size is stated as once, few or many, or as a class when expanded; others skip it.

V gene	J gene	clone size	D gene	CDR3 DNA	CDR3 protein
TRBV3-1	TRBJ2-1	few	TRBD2	TGTGCCAGCAGCCAAGATTTATCGCGGGGGTACAATGAGCAGTTCTTC	CASSQDLSRGYNEQFF
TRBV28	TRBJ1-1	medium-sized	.	TGTGCCAGCAGTTTGGCAGTCCCGGAAAACACTGAAGCTTTCTTT	CASSLAVPENTEAFF
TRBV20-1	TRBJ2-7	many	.	TGCAGTGCTAGAGGTGTCTACGAGCAGTACTTC	CSARGVYEQYF
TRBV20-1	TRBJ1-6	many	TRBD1	TGCAGTGCTACGGACAGGGTAGGCTCCTATAATTCACCCCTCCACTTT	CSATDRVGSYNSPLHF
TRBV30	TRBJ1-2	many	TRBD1	TGTGCCTGGAGCGTTGAGTTAGCCCTTCAGGGGGCGACCGTCTATGGCTACACCTTC	CAWSVELALQGATVYGYTF
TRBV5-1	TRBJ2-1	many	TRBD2	TGCGCCAGCAGCCCCGGACTAGCGGGGTTGTACAATGAGCAGTTCTTC	CASSPGLAGLYNEQFF
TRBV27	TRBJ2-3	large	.	TGTGCCAGCACCCCGTGGGGTGGTAGCACAGATACGCAGTATTTT	CASTPWGGSTDTQYF
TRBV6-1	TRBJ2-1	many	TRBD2	TGTGCCAGCAGCGGAGGACTAGCGGAGGCCTGGGGGCAGTTCTTC	CASSGGLAEAWGQFF
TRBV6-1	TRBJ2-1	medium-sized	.	TGTGCCAGCCGACTGGACTCCTACAATGAGCAGTTCTTC	CASRLDSYNEQFF
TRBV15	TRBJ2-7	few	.	TGTGCCACCAGCAGGGGTAGCGGCTCTACGAAGCAGTACTTC	CATSRGSGSTKQYF
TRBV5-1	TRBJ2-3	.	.	TGCGCCAGCAGCTTGGCCCAGGCAGGCCCTTGGGATACGCAGTATTTT	CASSLAQAGPWDTQYF
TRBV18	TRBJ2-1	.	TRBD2	TGTGCCAGCTCACCTGTTGGCGGGAGTGGGAACAATGAGCAGTTCTTC	CASSPVGGSGNNEQFF
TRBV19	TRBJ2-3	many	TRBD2	TGTGCCAGTAAGGGGCGGGAGCCCGGAAAGGTGGATACGCAGTATTTT	CASKGREPGKVDTQYF
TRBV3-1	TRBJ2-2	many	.	TGTGCCGGCGAAATAAAAAACAACTCCTCGCACACCGGGGAGCTGTTTTTT	CAGEIKNNSSHTGELFF
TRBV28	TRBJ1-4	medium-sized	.	TGTGCCAGCAGTTCCCCCCGAGGAACTAATGAAAAACTGTTTTTT	CASSSPRGTNEKLFF
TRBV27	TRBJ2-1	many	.	TGTGCCACGAAGCGGAACTACAATGAGCAGTTCTTC	CATKRNYNEQFF
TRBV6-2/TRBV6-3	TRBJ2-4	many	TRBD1	TGTGCCAGCAGACCAAGGACAGGGAATGTAAACATTCAGTACTTC	CASRPRTGNVNIQYF
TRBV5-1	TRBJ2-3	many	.	TGCGCCAGCAGTCCCGTTCGGCAGTCGAGCACAGATACGCAGTATTTT	CASSPVRQSSTDTQYF
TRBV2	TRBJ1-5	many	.	TGTGCCAGCAGTGAACCGGGACTAAGGAGCAATCAGCCCCAGCATTTT	CASSEPGLRSNQPQHF
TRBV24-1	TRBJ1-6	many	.	TGTGCCACCAGTGACCCCTTAAAGCAGAAGTCACCCCTCCACTTT	CATSDPLKQKSPLHF
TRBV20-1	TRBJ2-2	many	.	TGCAGTGCTAGACGGGGAGCCGGGCCGGGCGCCGGGGAGCTGTTTTTT	CSARRGAGPGAGELFF
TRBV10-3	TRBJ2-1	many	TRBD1	TGTGCCATCAAGCCGGGACAGGGGGCGCTTGAGCAGTTCTTC	CAIKPGQGALEQFF
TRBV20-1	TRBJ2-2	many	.	TGCAGTGCCCTTAGGGGGAACACCGGGGAGCTGTTTTTT	CSALRGNTGELFF
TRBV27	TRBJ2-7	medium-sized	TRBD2	TGTGCCAGCAGTTACACTAGCGGGGGCTACGAGCAGTACTTC	CASSYTSGGYEQYF
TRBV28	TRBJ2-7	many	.	TGTGCCAGCAGTCCCAGCAGGGGTCACGAGCAGTACTTC	CASSPSRGHEQYF
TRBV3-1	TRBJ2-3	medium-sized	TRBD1	TGTGCCAGCAGCCAAACAGGGGCAGATACGCAGTATTTT	CASSQTGADTQYF
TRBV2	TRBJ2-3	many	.	TGTGCCAGCAGTGAAACGGCACTGAGCACAGATACGCAGTATTTT	CASSETALSTDTQYF